This T cell receptor (beta chain) emerged from a study of blood T cell repertoires in COVID-19. Study-level information: Acute-phase and convalescent COVID-19 samples originated in the United States, Italy and Spain. T cells, B-cell-depleted T cells, or PBMCs supplied cDNA or gDNA.

Original data processing: Amplification with reference gene primers provided the estimates of nucleated cell counts. Clones were sequenced by immunoSEQ multiplex PCR, and TCRdb holds only the in-frame ones, with some missing. V and J calls and clone size follow that table, whereas D and trimming were derived from the DNA. The sample has fewer than 250,000 clones, about 85% seen once. Sequenced sample: peripheral blood. This sequence originates from a man between 70 and 80 years old with acute or convalescent COVID-19.

CDR3 in amino acids: CASSQDLGRGRTRQETQYF. The DNA for the CDR3 is TGCGCCAGCAGCCAAGATCTCGGCAGGGGGCGGACCCGTCAAGAGACCCAGTACTTC. The rearrangement links TRBV4-3 to TRBJ2-5; TRBD1 aligns across 8 bases. The length of the CDR3 is 19 residues. Germline V gene sequence: CDR1 LGHNA, CDR2 YSLEER. The trim removed 0 bases at V and 2 bases at J, leaving 14 bases unmatched.